The 9 T cell receptor beta chains below were found in one sample sequenced in a study of shared clonotypes between healthy human individuals. Data came from immunoSEQ multiplex PCR; TCRdb stores just in-frame clones and leaves some out. The top ten clones hold more than 0.35% of a sample with around 2.5 million clones, roughly 93% of them seen once. Sequencing used naive CD4+ T cells from PBMCs. The subset is: CD45RA+ positively selected. The receptors derive from a young man in good health. Some clones in this sample may be carry-over from other donors' samples.

The V and J genes are TRBV7-2 and TRBJ1-1; possible D gene TRBD1, 5 bases. Trimming left V 1 base short and J 7 bases short, with 7 bases between. This CDR3 is 12 amino acids long. CDR1 is SGHTA, CDR2 FQGNSA, per germline. The CDR3 reads CASSLDRFEAFF. In DNA form, the CDR3 reads TGTGCCAGCAGCTTAGACAGGTTTGAAGCTTTCTTT.

This clone was detected once. This rearrangement joins TRBV28 to TRBJ2-2, with unresolved D. The germline V gene encodes CDR1 MDHEN and CDR2 SYDVKM. This CDR3 contains 15 residues. The V gene lost 6 bases and the J gene lost 2 bases, with 13 bases spanning the gap. Here the CDR3 reads CASSPYPGNTGELFF. In DNA, the CDR3 is TGTGCCAGCAGCCCCTACCCGGGCAACACCGGGGAGCTGTTTTTT.

The chain employs TRBV29-1 and TRBJ1-1, with 7 bases identical to TRBD1. CDR3 length: 10 residues. CDR1 is SQVTM and CDR2 is ANQGSEA in the germline V gene. The ends lost 7 bases at V and 11 bases at J; junction bases unmatched: 7. The CDR3 protein is CSDNRGSAFF. Here the CDR3 DNA reads TGCAGCGATAACAGGGGCTCGGCTTTCTTT.

The chain recombines TRBV9 with TRBJ2-7; 7 bases agree with TRBD2. Germline CDR1 and CDR2: SGDLS and YYNGEE. V lost 0 bases and J lost 0; bases outside the gene matches: 6. This CDR3 region has 16 residues. Here the CDR3 DNA reads TGTGCCAGCAGCGTAGATCCTAGCGGACCCTCCTACGAGCAGTACTTC. Its protein is CASSVDPSGPSYEQYF.

This clone has only one observation. The chain has TRBV7-7 and TRBJ2-3; D gene uncertain. The ends were cut back, 2 bases at V and 1 base at J, with 4 bases in the middle. The CDR3 extends over 13 amino acids. Per the germline V gene, CDR1 is SSHAT and CDR2 is FNYEAQ (reference sequence). The CDR3 spells CASSLLGTDTQYF. Here the CDR3 DNA reads TGTGCCAGCAGCTTACTGGGCACAGATACGCAGTATTTT.

With regard to this clone: This sample also contains other DNA sequences that code for the same CDR3. V is TRBV6-1 and J is TRBJ1-1, with 9 bases aligning to TRBD1. CDR1 and CDR2 (germline): MNHNS, SASEGT. The CDR3 length is 15 residues. After removal of 5 bases from V and 0 bases from J, the junction contained 4 bases not matched to a gene. The CDR3 reads CASSPGTGLNTEAFF. The DNA of the CDR3 is TGTGCCAGCAGTCCTGGGACAGGGCTGAACACTGAAGCTTTCTTT.

The V call is TRBV7-8, the J call TRBJ1-6, with a possible D match to TRBD1 (5 bases). V lost 0 bases and J 9 bases, leaving 9 bases between the germline ends. Germline CDR1 and CDR2: SGHVS and FQNEAQ. The CDR3 runs to 14 residues. CDR3 DNA sequence: TGTGCCAGCAGCTTAGCGGCGAGGGGTTCACCCCTCCACTTT. It codes for CASSLAARGSPLHF.

The chain carries TRBV5-1 and TRBJ2-4; weak D call: TRBD1 (6 bases). The CDR3 has 19 amino acids. Trimming shortened V by 0 bases and J by 2 bases, and 21 bases separated the two germline ends. Germline CDR1 and CDR2: SGHRS and YFSETQ. The CDR3 loop reads CASSLEGQTGLLSKNIQYF. DNA of the CDR3: TGCGCCAGCAGCTTGGAGGGGCAAACAGGGCTTCTATCCAAAAACATTCAGTACTTC.

J is TRBJ2-3 and V is TRBV11-3; the match to TRBD1 covers 7 bases. Germline-derived CDR1 and CDR2 are SGHNT and YENEEA. This CDR3 spans 16 amino acids. Trimming at V came to 4 bases and at J to 0 bases, leaving 7 bases not matched to a gene. Here the CDR3 reads CASSSTGQTSTDTQYF. Written as DNA, the CDR3 is TGTGCCAGCAGCTCAACGGGACAGACTAGCACAGATACGCAGTATTTT.